The T cell receptor (beta chain) under discussion was sequenced for a study of T cell clusters in autoimmune cytopenias. TRB was amplified from approximately 230 ng of peripheral blood genomic DNA per sample. Germline CDR1 LNHDA, CDR2 SQIVND (reference sequence). This CDR3 is built from 14 residues. Multiplex touch-down PCR amplified TRB using TRB-A and TRB-B pools in one tube. Using the multiplex PCR reads, TCRdb records one entry per CDR3 protein without DNA. The sample table includes approximately 16,000 distinct CDR3 sequences. The chain uses TRBV19 and TRBJ2-1; TCRdb names TRBD1, which stays unverified in the absence of DNA. The clonotype originates from a human donor with an autoimmune cytopenia or autoimmune hepatitis (not recorded which). Sequenced sample: peripheral blood. CDR3 residues: CASSTKGSYNEQFF.